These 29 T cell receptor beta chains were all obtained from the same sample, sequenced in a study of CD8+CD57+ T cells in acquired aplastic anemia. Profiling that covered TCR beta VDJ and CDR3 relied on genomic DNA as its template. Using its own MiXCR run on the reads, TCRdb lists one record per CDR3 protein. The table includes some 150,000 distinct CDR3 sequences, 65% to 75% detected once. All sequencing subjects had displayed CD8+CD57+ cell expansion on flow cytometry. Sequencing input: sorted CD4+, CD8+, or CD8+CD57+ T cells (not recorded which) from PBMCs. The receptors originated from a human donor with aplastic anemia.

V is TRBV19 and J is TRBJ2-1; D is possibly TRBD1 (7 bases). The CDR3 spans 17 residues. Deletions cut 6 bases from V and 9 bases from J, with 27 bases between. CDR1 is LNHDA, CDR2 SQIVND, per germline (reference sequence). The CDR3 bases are TGTGCCAGTAGCCAACCCGGAGGAGGGGGCCCATTAGGTGAGCAGTTCTTC. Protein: CASSQPGGGGPLGEQFF.

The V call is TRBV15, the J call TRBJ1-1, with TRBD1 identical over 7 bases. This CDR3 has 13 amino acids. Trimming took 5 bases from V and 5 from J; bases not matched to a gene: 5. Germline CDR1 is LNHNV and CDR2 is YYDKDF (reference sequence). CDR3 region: CATSPWDRTEAFF. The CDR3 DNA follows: TGTGCCACCAGCCCCTGGGACAGAACTGAAGCTTTCTTT.

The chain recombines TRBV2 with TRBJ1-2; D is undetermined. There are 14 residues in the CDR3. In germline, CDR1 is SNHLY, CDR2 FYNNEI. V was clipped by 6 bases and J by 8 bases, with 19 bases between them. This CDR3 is CASSAGPNHGGYTF. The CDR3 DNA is TGTGCCAGCAGCGCCGGACCCAACCACGGGGGCTACACCTTC.

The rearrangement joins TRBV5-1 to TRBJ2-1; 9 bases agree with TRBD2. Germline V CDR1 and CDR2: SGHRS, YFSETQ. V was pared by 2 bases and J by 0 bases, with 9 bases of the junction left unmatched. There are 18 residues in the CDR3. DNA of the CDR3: TGCGCCAGCAGCTTCGGGACTAGCAGGATAAACTCCTACAATGAGCAGTTCTTC. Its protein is CASSFGTSRINSYNEQFF.

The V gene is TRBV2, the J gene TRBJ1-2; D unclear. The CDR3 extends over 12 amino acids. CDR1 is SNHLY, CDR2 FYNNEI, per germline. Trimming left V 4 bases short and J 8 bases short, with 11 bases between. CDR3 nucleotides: TGTGCCAGCAGTGCGGGATCTAAGGGCTACACCTTC. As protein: CASSAGSKGYTF.

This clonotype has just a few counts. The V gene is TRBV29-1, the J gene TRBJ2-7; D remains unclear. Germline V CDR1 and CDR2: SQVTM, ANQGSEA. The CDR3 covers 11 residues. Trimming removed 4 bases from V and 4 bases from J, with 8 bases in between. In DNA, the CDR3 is TGCAGCGTTGTAACGGGTTACGAGCAGTACTTC. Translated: CSVVTGYEQYF.

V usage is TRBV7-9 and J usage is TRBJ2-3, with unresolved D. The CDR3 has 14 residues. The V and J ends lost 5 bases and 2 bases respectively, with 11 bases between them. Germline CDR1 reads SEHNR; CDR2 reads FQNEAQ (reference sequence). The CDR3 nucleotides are TGTGCCAGCAGCCGATCGGTACCCACAGATACGCAGTATTTT. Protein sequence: CASSRSVPTDTQYF.

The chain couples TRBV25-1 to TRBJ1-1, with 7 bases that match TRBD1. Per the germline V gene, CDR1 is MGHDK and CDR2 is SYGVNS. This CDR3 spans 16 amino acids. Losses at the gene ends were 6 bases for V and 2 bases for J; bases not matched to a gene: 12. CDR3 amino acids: CASSQTGTVSNTEAFF. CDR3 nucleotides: TGTGCCAGCAGCCAGACAGGGACGGTTTCTAACACTGAAGCTTTCTTT.

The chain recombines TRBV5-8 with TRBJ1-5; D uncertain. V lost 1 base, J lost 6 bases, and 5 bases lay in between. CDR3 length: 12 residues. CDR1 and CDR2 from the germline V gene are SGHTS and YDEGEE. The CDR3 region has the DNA TGTGCCAGCAGCTTGAGGGTTCAGCCCCAGCATTTT. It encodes CASSLRVQPQHF.

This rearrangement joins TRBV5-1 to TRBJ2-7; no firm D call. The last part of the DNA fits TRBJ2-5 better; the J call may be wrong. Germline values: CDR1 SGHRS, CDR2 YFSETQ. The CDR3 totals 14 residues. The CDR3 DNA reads TGCGCCAGCCAAGGAAATACTAATCAAGAGACCCAGTACTTC. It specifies CASQGNTNQETQYF.

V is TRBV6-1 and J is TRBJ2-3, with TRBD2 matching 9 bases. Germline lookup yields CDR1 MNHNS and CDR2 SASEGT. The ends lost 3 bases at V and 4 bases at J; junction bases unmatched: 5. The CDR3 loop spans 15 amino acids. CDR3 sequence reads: CASSDGRGGSDTQYF. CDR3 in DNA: TGTGCCAGCAGTGACGGGCGGGGGGGTTCAGATACGCAGTATTTT.

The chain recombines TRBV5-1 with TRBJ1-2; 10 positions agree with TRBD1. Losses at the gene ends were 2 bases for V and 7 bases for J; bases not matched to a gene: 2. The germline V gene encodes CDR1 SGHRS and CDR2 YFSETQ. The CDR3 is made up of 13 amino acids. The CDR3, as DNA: TGCGCCAGCAGCTTAGACAGGGGGCTTGGCTACACCTTC. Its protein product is CASSLDRGLGYTF.

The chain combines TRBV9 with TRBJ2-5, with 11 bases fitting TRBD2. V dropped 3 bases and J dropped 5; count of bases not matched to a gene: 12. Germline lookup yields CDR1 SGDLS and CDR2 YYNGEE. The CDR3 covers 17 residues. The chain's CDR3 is CASSAGLLAGESETQYF. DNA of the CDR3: TGTGCCAGCAGCGCCGGACTACTAGCGGGAGAATCGGAGACCCAGTACTTC.

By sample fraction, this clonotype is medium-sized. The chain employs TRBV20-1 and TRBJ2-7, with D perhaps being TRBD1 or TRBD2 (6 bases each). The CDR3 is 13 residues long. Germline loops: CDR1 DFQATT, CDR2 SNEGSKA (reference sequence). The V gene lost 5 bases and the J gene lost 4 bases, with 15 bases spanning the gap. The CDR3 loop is CSARGRKDYEQYF. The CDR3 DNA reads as TGCAGTGCTCGGGGGCGGAAGGATTACGAGCAGTACTTC.

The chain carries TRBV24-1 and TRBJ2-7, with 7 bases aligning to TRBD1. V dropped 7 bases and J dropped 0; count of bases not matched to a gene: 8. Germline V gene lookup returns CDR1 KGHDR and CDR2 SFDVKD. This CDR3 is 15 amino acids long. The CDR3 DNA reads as TGTGCCACCAGATACAGGGGCCCAAGCTCCTACGAGCAGTACTTC. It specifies CATRYRGPSSYEQYF.

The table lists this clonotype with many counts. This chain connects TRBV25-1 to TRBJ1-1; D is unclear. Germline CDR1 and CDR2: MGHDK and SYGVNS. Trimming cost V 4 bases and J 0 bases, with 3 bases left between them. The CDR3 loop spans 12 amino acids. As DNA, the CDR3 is TGTGCCAGCAGTGGCATGAACACTGAAGCTTTCTTT. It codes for CASSGMNTEAFF. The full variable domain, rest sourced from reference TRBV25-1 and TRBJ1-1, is EADIYQTPRYLVIGTGKKITLECSQTMGHDKMYWYQQDPGMELHLIHYSYGVNSTEKGDLSSESTVSRIRTEHFPLTLESARPSHTSQYLCASSGMNTEAFFGQGTRLTVV.

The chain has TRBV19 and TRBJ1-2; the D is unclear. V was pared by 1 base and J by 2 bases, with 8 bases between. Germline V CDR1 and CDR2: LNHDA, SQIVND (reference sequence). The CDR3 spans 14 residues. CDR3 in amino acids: CASSIGTSNYGYTF. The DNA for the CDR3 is TGTGCCAGTAGTATAGGGACTTCGAACTATGGCTACACCTTC.

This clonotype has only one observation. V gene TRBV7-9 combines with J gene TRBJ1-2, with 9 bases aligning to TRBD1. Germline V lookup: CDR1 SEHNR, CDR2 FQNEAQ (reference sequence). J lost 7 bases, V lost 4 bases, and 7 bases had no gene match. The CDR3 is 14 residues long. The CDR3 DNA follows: TGTGCCAGCAGCTCCGGGACAGGGATCGGTGGCTACACCTTC. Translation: CASSSGTGIGGYTF.

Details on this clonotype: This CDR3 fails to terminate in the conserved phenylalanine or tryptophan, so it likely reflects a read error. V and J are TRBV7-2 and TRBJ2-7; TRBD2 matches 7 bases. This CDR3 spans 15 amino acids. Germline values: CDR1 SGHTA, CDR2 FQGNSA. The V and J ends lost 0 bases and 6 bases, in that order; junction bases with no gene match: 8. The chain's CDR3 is CASSLAGTGGIEQYL. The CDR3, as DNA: TGTGCCAGCAGCTTAGCCGGGACGGGAGGAATCGAGCAGTACCTC.

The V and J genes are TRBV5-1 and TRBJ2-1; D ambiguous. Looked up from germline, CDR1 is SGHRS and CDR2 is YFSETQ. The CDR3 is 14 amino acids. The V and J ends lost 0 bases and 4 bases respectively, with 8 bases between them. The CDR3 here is CASSLGKEYNEQFF. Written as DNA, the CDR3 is TGCGCCAGCAGCTTGGGGAAGGAATACAATGAGCAGTTCTTC.

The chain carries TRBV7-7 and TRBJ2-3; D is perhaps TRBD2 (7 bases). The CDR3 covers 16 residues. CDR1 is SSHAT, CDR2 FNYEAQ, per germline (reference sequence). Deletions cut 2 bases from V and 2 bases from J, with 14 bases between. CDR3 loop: CASSLSSGGNTDTQYF. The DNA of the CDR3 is TGTGCCAGCAGCTTAAGTTCGGGGGGCAACACAGATACGCAGTATTTT.

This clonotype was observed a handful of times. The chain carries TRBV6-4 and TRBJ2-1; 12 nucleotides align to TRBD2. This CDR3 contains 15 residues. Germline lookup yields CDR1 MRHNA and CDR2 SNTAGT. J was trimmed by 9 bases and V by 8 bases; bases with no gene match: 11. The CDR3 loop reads CASGLAGRPTGEQFF. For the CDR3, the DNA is TGTGCCAGCGGACTAGCGGGACGCCCTACAGGTGAGCAGTTCTTC.

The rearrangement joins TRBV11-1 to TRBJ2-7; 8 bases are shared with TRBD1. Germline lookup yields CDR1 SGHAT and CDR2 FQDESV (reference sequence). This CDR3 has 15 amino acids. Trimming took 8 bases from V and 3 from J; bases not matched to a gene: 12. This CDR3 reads CASGPRTGLGYEQYF. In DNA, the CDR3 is TGTGCCAGCGGCCCCCGGACAGGGTTAGGCTACGAGCAGTACTTC.

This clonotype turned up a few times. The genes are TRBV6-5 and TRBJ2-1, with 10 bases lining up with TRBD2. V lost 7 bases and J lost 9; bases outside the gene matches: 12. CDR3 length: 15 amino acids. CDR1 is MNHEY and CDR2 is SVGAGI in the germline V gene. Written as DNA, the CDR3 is TGTGCCAGCATCCTCGGGGCTAGCGGGAGAGGTGAGCAGTTCTTC. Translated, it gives CASILGASGRGEQFF.

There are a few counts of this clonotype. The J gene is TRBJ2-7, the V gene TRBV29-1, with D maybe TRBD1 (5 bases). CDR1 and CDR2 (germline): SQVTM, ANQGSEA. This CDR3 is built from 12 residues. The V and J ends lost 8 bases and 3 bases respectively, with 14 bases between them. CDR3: CSMVVTGYEQYF. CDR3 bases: TGCAGCATGGTAGTAACAGGCTACGAGCAGTACTTC.

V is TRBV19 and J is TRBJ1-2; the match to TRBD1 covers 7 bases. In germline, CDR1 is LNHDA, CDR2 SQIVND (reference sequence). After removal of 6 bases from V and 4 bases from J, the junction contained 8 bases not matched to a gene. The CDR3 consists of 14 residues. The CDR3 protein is CASRRQGEGYGYTF. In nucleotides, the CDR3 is TGTGCCAGTAGACGACAGGGCGAGGGCTATGGCTACACCTTC.

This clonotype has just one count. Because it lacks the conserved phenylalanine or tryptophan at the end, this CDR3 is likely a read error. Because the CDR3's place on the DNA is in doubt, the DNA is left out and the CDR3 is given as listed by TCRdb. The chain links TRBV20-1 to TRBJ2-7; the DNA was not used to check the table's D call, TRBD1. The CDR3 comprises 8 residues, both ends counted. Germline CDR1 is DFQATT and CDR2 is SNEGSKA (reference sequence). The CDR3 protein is CSARDPGQ.

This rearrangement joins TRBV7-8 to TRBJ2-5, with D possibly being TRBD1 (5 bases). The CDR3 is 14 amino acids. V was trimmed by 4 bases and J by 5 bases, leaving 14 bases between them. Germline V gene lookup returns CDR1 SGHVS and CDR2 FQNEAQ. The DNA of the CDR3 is TGTGCCAGCAGCTCCGAAGTGGGGCGGGAGACCCAGTACTTC. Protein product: CASSSEVGRETQYF.

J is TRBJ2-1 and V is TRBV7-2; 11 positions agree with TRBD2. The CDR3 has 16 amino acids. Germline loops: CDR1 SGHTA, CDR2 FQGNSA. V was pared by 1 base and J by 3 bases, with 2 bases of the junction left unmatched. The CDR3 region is CASSLETSGDYNEQFF. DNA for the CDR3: TGTGCCAGCAGCTTAGAGACTAGCGGGGACTACAATGAGCAGTTCTTC.